Each of the 23 T cell receptor beta chains below was sequenced from the same sample in a study of T cells in Graves' hyperthyroidism and ophthalmopathy. RNA transcripts gave rise to amplified TCR beta CDR3 regions. Primed by the HTBI set, a first-round RT-PCR was run on the TCR CDR3. TCRdb re-analysed the multiplex PCR reads in MiXCR, keeping a single row per CDR3 protein. The sample consists of around 360,000 distinct CDR3 sequences, 15% of them appearing once. Sequenced material: blood. The receptors were gathered from a woman aged 60 to 75 with Graves' ophthalmopathy.

This clonotype has only a few counts. V and J are TRBV10-2 and TRBJ1-4; a weak D match, TRBD1 (5 bases). V shed 6 bases and J shed 3 bases, with 8 bases lying between them. Germline V gene sequence: CDR1 WSHSY, CDR2 SAAADI. The CDR3 runs to 13 residues. The DNA for the CDR3 is TGCGCCAGCAGGAGACAGCCTAATGAAAAACTGTTTTTT. It encodes CASRRQPNEKLFF.

This clonotype was counted many times. This chain uses TRBV6-1 with TRBJ2-7, with 9 bases identical to TRBD2. CDR1 is MNHNS and CDR2 is SASEGT in the germline V gene. Trimming at V came to 8 bases and at J to 0 bases, leaving 11 bases not matched to a gene. The CDR3 loop spans 16 amino acids. The CDR3 region is CASLSGTSRFSYEQYF. Written as DNA, the CDR3 is TGTGCCAGCTTATCCGGGACTAGCCGTTTCTCCTACGAGCAGTACTTC.

The chain couples TRBV28 to TRBJ2-4; TRBD2 matches 11 bases. CDR1 is MDHEN, CDR2 SYDVKM, per germline. This CDR3 is built from 18 residues. Trimming cost V 7 bases and J 8 bases; bases outside gene matches: 19. This chain's CDR3 is CASTYDSGLAGSGDIQYF. The CDR3 DNA reads TGTGCCAGCACCTATGACTCCGGACTAGCGGGTTCGGGAGACATTCAGTACTTC. The full variable domain, in which reference TRBV28 and TRBJ2-4 provide the parts outside the CDR3, is DVKVTQSSRYLVKRTGEKVFLECVQDMDHENMFWYRQDPGLGLRLIYFSYDVKMKEKGDIPEGYSVSREKKERFSLILESASTNQTSMYLCASTYDSGLAGSGDIQYFGAGTRLSVL.

The chain is built from TRBV6-5 and TRBJ1-6; a possible D gene is TRBD1 (5 bases). Trimming removed 0 bases from V and 5 bases from J, with 20 bases in between. Germline CDR1 and CDR2: MNHEY and SVGAGI. The length of the CDR3 is 19 residues. CDR3 nucleotides: TGTGCCAGCAGTTACTCTCGAGTTGTAGGCAGGGCGGATAATTCACCCCTCCACTTT. This sequence encodes CASSYSRVVGRADNSPLHF.

This clonotype was detected only a few times. V usage is TRBV19 and J usage is TRBJ1-5; 10 positions match TRBD1. This CDR3 comprises 18 residues. The trim removed 4 bases at V and 0 bases at J, leaving 9 bases unmatched. Germline lookup yields CDR1 LNHDA and CDR2 SQIVND (reference sequence). The CDR3 DNA follows: TGTGCCAGTAGTACCGGGACAGGGGCCATTACTAGCAATCAGCCCCAGCATTTT. It yields the protein CASSTGTGAITSNQPQHF.

This clonotype showed up many times. The chain recombines TRBV12-3 or TRBV12-4 with TRBJ1-5, with a weak D call TRBD1 (6 bases). The CDR3 extends over 14 amino acids. Trimming stripped 3 bases from V and 6 bases from J, with 12 bases between. The DNA for the CDR3 is TGTGCCAGCAGTTTGAGAGGGGGGAGTCAGCCCCAGCATTTT. It translates to CASSLRGGSQPQHF.

This clonotype occurred a few times. CDR3 residues: CSVERTYNEQFF. The CDR3, as DNA: TGCAGCGTTGAGAGAACCTACAATGAGCAGTTCTTC. The chain carries TRBV29-1 and TRBJ2-1, with D unresolved. V was cut by 3 bases and J by 2 bases, with 5 bases left in between. Germline CDR1 is SQVTM and CDR2 is ANQGSEA. The CDR3 is 12 residues long.

Many counts were recorded for this clonotype. The V gene is TRBV6-2 or TRBV6-3, the J gene TRBJ2-1, with 7 bases fitting TRBD1. The germline CDR1 and CDR2 sequences are MNHEY and SVGEGT. V shed 6 bases and J 8 bases; nucleotides not matched to a gene: 10. This CDR3 has 14 residues. CDR3 region: CASRPVGDRDEQFF. In nucleotides, the CDR3 is TGTGCCAGCAGGCCCGTGGGTGACAGGGATGAGCAGTTCTTC.

In this sample, this clonotype turned up many times. J is TRBJ1-4 and V is TRBV2, with TRBD1 as a possible D gene (6 bases). The CDR3 length is 15 residues. V gave up 7 bases and J gave up 0 bases, with 12 bases separating them. CDR1 and CDR2 (germline): SNHLY, FYNNEI. The CDR3 DNA sequence: TGTGCCAGCAATAAGGACAGCTCAACTAATGAAAAACTGTTTTTT. Amino acid sequence: CASNKDSSTNEKLFF.

The table lists this clonotype with many counts. The chain recombines TRBV11-2 with TRBJ1-1, with D possibly matching TRBD1 (5 bases). V lost 2 bases and J 7 bases, leaving 11 bases between the germline ends. Looked up from germline, CDR1 is SGHAT and CDR2 is FQNNGV. The CDR3 has 13 residues. In DNA form, the CDR3 reads TGTGCCAGCAGCTTAAGGGGAAGCGGTGAAGCTTTCTTT. This sequence encodes CASSLRGSGEAFF.

This clonotype was detected a few times. The gene calls are TRBV6-5 and TRBJ2-7, with unresolved D. Germline CDR1 is MNHEY and CDR2 is SVGAGI. V was pared by 2 bases and J by 0 bases, with 5 bases between. The CDR3 spans 13 residues. DNA for the CDR3: TGTGCCAGCAGTTACATGCCCTCCTACGAGCAGTACTTC. Translated: CASSYMPSYEQYF.

In this sample, this clonotype turned up a few times. The chain combines TRBV10-1 with TRBJ2-4, with D unclear. V gave up 3 bases and J gave up 0 bases, with 9 bases separating them. CDR1 is WNHNN and CDR2 is SYGVQD in the germline V gene (reference sequence). This CDR3 has 15 residues. The CDR3: CASSDGDLAKNIQYF. DNA of the CDR3: TGCGCCAGCAGTGATGGGGATCTAGCCAAAAACATTCAGTACTTC.

This clonotype has a count of ten or more. The V gene is TRBV5-1, the J gene TRBJ1-1; 7 positions match TRBD1. Germline CDR1 reads SGHRS; CDR2 reads YFSETQ. The length of the CDR3 is 15 residues. Unmatched junction bases numbered 3, after V lost 0 bases and J lost 1 base. The CDR3 loop reads CASSLGGTANTEAFF. The CDR3 DNA is TGCGCCAGCAGCTTGGGCGGGACAGCGAACACTGAAGCTTTCTTT. Filled out from reference TRBV5-1 and TRBJ1-1, the complete variable domain reads KAGVTQTPRYLIKTRGQQVTLSCSPISGHRSVSWYQQTPGQGLQFLFEYFSETQRNKGNFPGRFSGRQFSNSRSEMNVSTLELGDSALYLCASSLGGTANTEAFFGQGTRLTVV.

The table lists this clonotype with a few counts. V gene TRBV19 combines with J gene TRBJ1-5, with 10 bases that match TRBD1. The V gene's germline CDR1 is LNHDA and CDR2 SQIVND (reference sequence). This CDR3 has 15 amino acids. V lost 3 bases to trimming and J lost 6 bases; unmatched junction nucleotides: 5. This CDR3 is CASSIDRGLFQPQHF. Written as DNA, the CDR3 is TGTGCCAGTAGTATTGACAGGGGGCTGTTTCAGCCCCAGCATTTT.

This clonotype came up many times. This chain connects TRBV20-1 to TRBJ2-5; 9 bases are a match to TRBD1. The CDR3 sequence is 12 residues long. From germline, CDR1 is DFQATT and CDR2 SNEGSKA (reference sequence). V lost 3 bases to trimming and J lost 4 bases; unmatched junction nucleotides: 0. The CDR3 protein is CSARDRGETQYF. CDR3 DNA sequence: TGCAGTGCTAGGGACAGGGGAGAGACCCAGTACTTC.

V gene TRBV7-3 combines with J gene TRBJ1-5; D is perhaps TRBD1 (6 bases). Looked up from germline, CDR1 is SGHTA and CDR2 is FQGTGA. The CDR3 runs 16 residues. V was pared by 1 base and J by 2 bases, with 12 bases between. The CDR3 protein is CASSLIGGAGNQPQHF. The CDR3 coding sequence is TGTGCCAGCAGCTTAATAGGGGGGGCTGGCAATCAGCCCCAGCATTTT. Full variable domain (outside the CDR3, taken from reference TRBV7-3 and TRBJ1-5): GAGVSQTPSNKVTEKGKYVELRCDPISGHTALYWYRQSLGQGPEFLIYFQGTGAADDSGLPNDRFFAVRPEGSVSTLKIQRTERGDSAVYLCASSLIGGAGNQPQHFGDGTRLSIL.

This clonotype was counted ten times or more. The chain joins TRBV28 to TRBJ2-3; TRBD2 matches at 10 bases. The V and J ends lost 6 bases and 2 bases, in that order; junction bases with no gene match: 2. The CDR3 runs to 14 residues. Germline V CDR1 and CDR2: MDHEN, SYDVKM. In DNA form, the CDR3 reads TGTGCCAGCAGCGGGACTAGCGACACAGATACGCAGTATTTT. This codes for CASSGTSDTDTQYF.

This clonotype was observed a few times. This chain uses TRBV20-1 with TRBJ1-3; no clear D. Germline loops: CDR1 DFQATT, CDR2 SNEGSKA (reference sequence). This CDR3 is built from 14 residues. V was cut by 1 base and J by 0 bases, with 7 bases left in between. The CDR3 DNA is TGCAGTGCTAGAGTTACGGCCTCTGGAAACACCATATATTTT. It codes for CSARVTASGNTIYF.

The genes are TRBV27 and TRBJ1-4; D uncertain. V lost 7 bases, J lost 3 bases, and 18 bases lay in between. The CDR3 length is 16 residues. Per germline, CDR1 MNHEY and CDR2 SMNVEV (reference sequence). The DNA of the CDR3 is TGTGCCAGCAATTTTAGGACCAAAAGACCTAATGAAAAACTGTTTTTT. It codes for CASNFRTKRPNEKLFF.

J is TRBJ2-5 and V is TRBV5-5; tentative D call: TRBD2 (6 bases). CDR1 is SGHKS, CDR2 YYEKEE, per germline (reference sequence). The V end was cut by 4 bases, the J end by 4 bases, with 14 bases between. This CDR3 spans 14 amino acids. The CDR3 DNA reads TGTGCCAGCAGCCAGGAGGGACGCACAGAGACCCAGTACTTC. This gives the protein CASSQEGRTETQYF.

V gene TRBV7-6 combines with J gene TRBJ1-2, with D hard to call. There are 15 residues in the CDR3. Germline V gives CDR1 SGHVS, CDR2 FNYEAQ. V lost 1 base and J 2 bases, leaving 11 bases between the germline ends. CDR3 region: CASSLVERLNYGYTF. DNA for the CDR3: TGTGCCAGCAGCTTAGTTGAGAGATTGAACTATGGCTACACCTTC.

This clonotype occurred many times. V gene TRBV3-1 combines with J gene TRBJ2-7; no reliable D call. CDR3 size: 15 residues. CDR1 and CDR2 (germline): LGHDT, YNNKEL (reference sequence). The V and J ends lost 2 bases and 3 bases respectively, with 14 bases between them. The CDR3 spells CASSQSLFTGYEQYF. CDR3 in DNA: TGTGCCAGCAGCCAAAGCCTCTTTACGGGCTACGAGCAGTACTTC.

At least ten counts were recorded for this clonotype. In DNA form, the CDR3 reads TGTGCCAGCAGTCGCCCAGGGTCGGAGCAGTTCTTC. Translating gives CASSRPGSEQFF. The chain recombines TRBV2 with TRBJ2-1; D is possibly TRBD1 (5 bases). V was cut by 5 bases and J by 10 bases, with 12 bases left in between. The CDR3 covers 12 residues. The germline V gene has CDR1 SNHLY and CDR2 FYNNEI.